The clone carrying this TCR beta chain was seen only a few times. The antigen is unknown. The data belong to a study of CD8+ T cells in alopecia areata. In the study overall: Patients took tofacitinib for 6 to 18 months, followed by 6 drug-free months.

RNA extraction was followed by reverse transcription into cDNA, which acted as the sequencing template. The assay was immunoSEQ multiplex PCR, and TCRdb's table has in-frame clones only and misses some. Seen here are about 98,000 clones, around two fifths observed once, and the top ten hold roughly 0.83%. Study-wide findings and caveats: Scalp sequencing captures resident alphabeta T cells of normal skin too.

Germline CDR1 and CDR2: MDHEN and SYDVKM. CDR3 length: 13 amino acids. Deletions cut 7 bases from V and 6 bases from J, with 16 bases between. Source material: CD4+ T cells sorted from blood. The TCR comes from a human donor with alopecia areata. The chain joins TRBV28 to TRBJ2-7; D is tentatively TRBD1 or TRBD2 (5 bases each). This chain's CDR3 is CASTPPRGTEQYF. CDR3 sequence (DNA): TGTGCCAGCACCCCCCCGAGGGGAACCGAGCAGTACTTC.